What follows are 11 T cell receptor beta chains derived from one specimen sequenced in a study of cytomegalovirus exposure and HLA in healthy donors. Repertoires were generated with immunoSEQ multiplex PCR, while TCRdb's copy carries only in-frame clones and drops some. This table holds roughly 200,000 clones, approximately 86% found once. Input material: PBMCs. The receptors here all came from a man aged 25-45 years in good health and CMV-seropositive.

J is TRBJ2-7 and V is TRBV28; TRBD2 is a possible D gene (6 bases). Germline CDR1 and CDR2: MDHEN and SYDVKM. There are 15 residues in the CDR3. Trimming took 5 bases from V and 0 from J, leaving 14 bases between them. The CDR3 DNA sequence: TGTGCCAGCAGTCTGCTTATCGGGAGCTCCTACGAGCAGTACTTC. Translating it yields CASSLLIGSSYEQYF.

The CDR3 here is CASSQVQGHMNTEAFF. The DNA for the CDR3 is TGCGCCAGCAGCCAAGTCCAGGGACATATGAACACTGAAGCTTTCTTT. This chain connects TRBV4-1 to TRBJ1-1, with TRBD1 as a possible D gene (6 bases). Trimming shortened V by 1 base and J by 0 bases, and 12 bases separated the two germline ends. Germline V gene data show CDR1 as MGHRA and CDR2 as YSYEKL. This CDR3 has 16 residues.

The chain uses TRBV4-1 and TRBJ2-5, with TRBD1 matching over 10 bases. The CDR3 extends over 15 amino acids. CDR1 and CDR2 from the germline V gene are MGHRA and YSYEKL. V lost 4 bases to trimming and J lost 1 base; unmatched junction nucleotides: 3. CDR3 region: CASSPGQGVQETQYF. CDR3 DNA sequence: TGCGCCAGCAGCCCCGGACAGGGGGTCCAAGAGACCCAGTACTTC.

The chain couples TRBV11-3 to TRBJ2-1; D tentatively reads TRBD1 or TRBD2 (6 bases each). There are 16 residues in the CDR3. CDR1 SGHNT and CDR2 YENEEA come from the germline V gene. V gave up 0 bases and J gave up 4 bases, with 13 bases separating them. Written as DNA, the CDR3 is TGTGCCAGCAGCTTAGATCAAGGGGGGCCTTACAATGAGCAGTTCTTC. Residues: CASSLDQGGPYNEQFF. The variable domain in full, with the rest retrieved from reference TRBV11-3 and TRBJ2-1, is EAGVVQSPRYKIIEKKQPVAFWCNPISGHNTLYWYLQNLGQGPELLIRYENEEAVDDSQLPKDRFSAERLKGVDSTLKIQPAELGDSAVYLCASSLDQGGPYNEQFFGPGTRLTVL.

This clone was found once. The chain combines TRBV9 with TRBJ2-1; 12 nucleotides agree with TRBD2. The germline V gene has CDR1 SGDLS and CDR2 YYNGEE. CDR3 length equals 17 residues. V was clipped by 0 bases and J by 7 bases; unmatched bases: 8. As DNA, the CDR3 is TGTGCCAGCAGCGTAGCGGCCTACGGACTAGCGGGGAATGAGCAGTTCTTC. This translates into CASSVAAYGLAGNEQFF.

CDR3 in amino acids: CASSVPLGRLTYEQYF. In DNA form, the CDR3 reads TGTGCCAGCAGCGTTCCCCTGGGCCGGTTAACCTACGAGCAGTACTTC. The chain carries TRBV11-2 and TRBJ2-7; no clear D. V lost 5 bases and J 2 bases, leaving 19 bases between the germline ends. The CDR3 spans 16 residues. Germline CDR1 SGHAT, CDR2 FQNNGV.

The chain links TRBV5-4 to TRBJ2-7; 11 bases align to TRBD2. The CDR3 runs 18 residues. Germline V lookup: CDR1 SGHNT, CDR2 YYREEE (reference sequence). V lost 1 base, J lost 8 bases, and 17 bases stayed unmatched. Written as DNA, the CDR3 is TGTGCCAGCAGCTTGAAACCCCTTGAACTAGCGGGAGCCGTGAAGCAGTACTTC. It translates to CASSLKPLELAGAVKQYF.

This chain joins TRBV10-3 and TRBJ2-3, with 8 bases matching TRBD1. The CDR3 spans 17 residues. CDR1 and CDR2 from the germline V gene are ENHRY and SYGVKD. The ends lost 3 bases at V and 1 base at J; junction bases unmatched: 9. The CDR3 nucleotides are TGTGCCATCAGTGATACCGGGACAGGTCTACGCACAGATACGCAGTATTTT. It yields the protein CAISDTGTGLRTDTQYF.

The chain combines TRBV4-1 with TRBJ1-2; perhaps TRBD1 as D (5 bases). The V gene lost 1 base and the J gene lost 4 bases, with 13 bases spanning the gap. Germline V gene data show CDR1 as MGHRA and CDR2 as YSYEKL. CDR3 length: 15 residues. For the CDR3, the DNA is TGCGCCAGCAGCCAAGTGGCAGGGATTGGCTATGGCTACACCTTC. This encodes CASSQVAGIGYGYTF.

There are a few counts of this clone. The gene calls are TRBV5-4 and TRBJ2-7, with no clear D. Trimming left V 4 bases short and J 2 bases short, with 7 bases between. Germline-derived CDR1 and CDR2 are SGHNT and YYREEE (reference sequence). The CDR3 extends over 12 amino acids. The DNA for the CDR3 is TGTGCCAGCAGCACTACCACCTACGAGCAGTACTTC. Its translation is CASSTTTYEQYF. Using reference TRBV5-4 and TRBJ2-7 for the parts outside the CDR3, the full variable domain is ETGVTQSPTHLIKTRGQQVTLRCSSQSGHNTVSWYQQALGQGPQFIFQYYREEENGRGNFPPRFSGLQFPNYSSELNVNALELDDSALYLCASSTTTYEQYFGPGTRLTVT.

V gene TRBV19 combines with J gene TRBJ1-2; a possible D gene is TRBD1 (6 bases). The CDR3 runs 15 residues. CDR1 and CDR2 from the germline V gene are LNHDA and SQIVND (reference sequence). V lost 3 bases and J lost 0, with 11 bases in between. The DNA for the CDR3 is TGTGCCAGTAGTATCGGACAGTCCCCTAACTATGGCTACACCTTC. Translation: CASSIGQSPNYGYTF.